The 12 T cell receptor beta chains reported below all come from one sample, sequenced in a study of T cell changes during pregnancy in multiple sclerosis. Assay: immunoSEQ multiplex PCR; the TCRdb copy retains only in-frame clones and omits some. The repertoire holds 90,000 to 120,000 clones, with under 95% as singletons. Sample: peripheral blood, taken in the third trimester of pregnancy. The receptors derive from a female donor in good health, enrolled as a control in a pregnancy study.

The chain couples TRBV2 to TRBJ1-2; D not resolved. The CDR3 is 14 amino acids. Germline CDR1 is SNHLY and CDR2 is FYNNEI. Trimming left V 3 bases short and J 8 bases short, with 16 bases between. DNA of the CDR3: TGTGCCAGCAGTGACACTTATGCTGAGGAAGGCTACACCTTC. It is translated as CASSDTYAEEGYTF. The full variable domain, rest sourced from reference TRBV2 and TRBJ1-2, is EPEVTQTPSHQVTQMGQEVILRCVPISNHLYFYWYRQILGQKVEFLVSFYNNEISEKSEIFDDQFSVERPDGSNFTLKIRSTKLEDSAMYFCASSDTYAEEGYTFGSGTRLTVV.

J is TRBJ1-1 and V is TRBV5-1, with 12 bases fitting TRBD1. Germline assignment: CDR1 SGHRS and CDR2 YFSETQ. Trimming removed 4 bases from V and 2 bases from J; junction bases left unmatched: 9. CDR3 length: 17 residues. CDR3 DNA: TGCGCCAGCAGCGGGGGACAGGGGGCTAATTTAAACACTGAAGCTTTCTTT. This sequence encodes CASSGGQGANLNTEAFF. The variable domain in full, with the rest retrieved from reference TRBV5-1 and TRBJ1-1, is KAGVTQTPRYLIKTRGQQVTLSCSPISGHRSVSWYQQTPGQGLQFLFEYFSETQRNKGNFPGRFSGRQFSNSRSEMNVSTLELGDSALYLCASSGGQGANLNTEAFFGQGTRLTVV.

As DNA, the CDR3 is TGTGCCAGTAGTTCCGGACAGGGGAACGGCTACGAGCAGTACTTC. Translation gives CASSSGQGNGYEQYF. The chain couples TRBV19 to TRBJ2-7; 9 nucleotides match TRBD1. With 5 bases clipped from V and 3 bases from J, the junction kept 8 bases outside the gene matches. This CDR3 region has 15 residues. Germline lookup yields CDR1 LNHDA and CDR2 SQIVND (reference sequence). Based on the CDR3 plus reference TRBV19 and TRBJ2-7, the full variable domain is DGGITQSPKYLFRKEGQNVTLSCEQNLNHDAMYWYRQDPGQGLRLIYYSQIVNDFQKGDIAEGYSVSREKKESFPLTVTSAQKNPTAFYLCASSSGQGNGYEQYFGPGTRLTVT.

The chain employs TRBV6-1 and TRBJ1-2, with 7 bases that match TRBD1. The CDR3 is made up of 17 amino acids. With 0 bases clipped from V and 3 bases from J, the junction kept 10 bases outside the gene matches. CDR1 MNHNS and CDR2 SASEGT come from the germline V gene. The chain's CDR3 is CASSEADRVIRDYGYTF. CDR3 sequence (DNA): TGTGCCAGCAGTGAAGCTGACAGGGTGATTAGGGACTATGGCTACACCTTC.

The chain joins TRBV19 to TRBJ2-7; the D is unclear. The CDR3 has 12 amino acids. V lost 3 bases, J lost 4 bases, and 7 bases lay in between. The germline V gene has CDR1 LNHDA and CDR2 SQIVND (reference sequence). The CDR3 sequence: CASSIPGYEQYF. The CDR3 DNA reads TGTGCCAGTAGTATCCCAGGTTACGAGCAGTACTTC.

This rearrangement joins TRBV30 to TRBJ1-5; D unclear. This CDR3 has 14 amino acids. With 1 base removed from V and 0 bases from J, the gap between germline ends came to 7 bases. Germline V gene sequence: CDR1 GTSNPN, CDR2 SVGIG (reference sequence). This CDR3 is CAWSARDSNQPQHF. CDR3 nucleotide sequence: TGTGCCTGGAGTGCGCGGGATAGCAATCAGCCCCAGCATTTT.

The CDR3, as DNA: TGTGCCAGCAGCGACGGGACAGACACCGGGGAGCTGTTTTTT. It codes for CASSDGTDTGELFF. The rearrangement joins TRBV7-2 to TRBJ2-2, with 7 bases lining up with TRBD1. This CDR3 has 14 amino acids. The germline CDR1 and CDR2 sequences are SGHTA and FQGNSA. V shed 5 bases, J shed 3 bases, and the junction held 3 bases outside the gene matches.

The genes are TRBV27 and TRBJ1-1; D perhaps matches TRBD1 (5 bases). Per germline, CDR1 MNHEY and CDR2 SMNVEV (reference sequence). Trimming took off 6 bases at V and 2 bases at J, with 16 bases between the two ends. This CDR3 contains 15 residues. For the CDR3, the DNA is TGTGCCAGCAGCCGGGGGGACTTTTCAAACACTGAAGCTTTCTTT. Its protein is CASSRGDFSNTEAFF.

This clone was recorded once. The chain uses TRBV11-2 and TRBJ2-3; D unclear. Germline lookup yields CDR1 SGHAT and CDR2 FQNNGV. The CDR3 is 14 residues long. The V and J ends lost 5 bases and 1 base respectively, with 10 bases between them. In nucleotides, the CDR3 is TGTGCCAGCAGCACACAGAAGGGCACAGATACGCAGTATTTT. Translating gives CASSTQKGTDTQYF.

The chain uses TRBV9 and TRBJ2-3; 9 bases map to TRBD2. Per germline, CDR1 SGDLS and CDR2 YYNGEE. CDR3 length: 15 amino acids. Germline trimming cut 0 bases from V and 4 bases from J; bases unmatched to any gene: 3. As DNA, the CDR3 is TGTGCCAGCAGCGTAGGAGGCGGGGGGGCAGATACGCAGTATTTT. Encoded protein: CASSVGGGGADTQYF. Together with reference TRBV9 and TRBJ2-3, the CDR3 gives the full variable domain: DSGVTQTPKHLITATGQRVTLRCSPRSGDLSVYWYQQSLDQGLQFLIQYYNGEERAKGNILERFSAQQFPDLHSELNLSSLELGDSALYFCASSVGGGGADTQYFGPGTRLTVL.

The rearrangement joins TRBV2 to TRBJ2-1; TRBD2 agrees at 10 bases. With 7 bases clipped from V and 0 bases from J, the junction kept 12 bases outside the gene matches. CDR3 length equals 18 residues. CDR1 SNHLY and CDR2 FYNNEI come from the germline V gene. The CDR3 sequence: CASIRSVASGGSYNEQFF. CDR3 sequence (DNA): TGTGCCAGCATAAGGTCGGTCGCTAGCGGGGGCTCCTACAATGAGCAGTTCTTC. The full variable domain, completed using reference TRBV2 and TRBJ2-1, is EPEVTQTPSHQVTQMGQEVILRCVPISNHLYFYWYRQILGQKVEFLVSFYNNEISEKSEIFDDQFSVERPDGSNFTLKIRSTKLEDSAMYFCASIRSVASGGSYNEQFFGPGTRLTVL.

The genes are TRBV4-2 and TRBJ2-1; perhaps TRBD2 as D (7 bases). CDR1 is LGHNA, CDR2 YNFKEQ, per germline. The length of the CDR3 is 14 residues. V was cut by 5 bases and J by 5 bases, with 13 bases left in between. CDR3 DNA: TGTGCCAGCAGCTTCCGGGGGGCCCACAATGAGCAGTTCTTC. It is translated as CASSFRGAHNEQFF.